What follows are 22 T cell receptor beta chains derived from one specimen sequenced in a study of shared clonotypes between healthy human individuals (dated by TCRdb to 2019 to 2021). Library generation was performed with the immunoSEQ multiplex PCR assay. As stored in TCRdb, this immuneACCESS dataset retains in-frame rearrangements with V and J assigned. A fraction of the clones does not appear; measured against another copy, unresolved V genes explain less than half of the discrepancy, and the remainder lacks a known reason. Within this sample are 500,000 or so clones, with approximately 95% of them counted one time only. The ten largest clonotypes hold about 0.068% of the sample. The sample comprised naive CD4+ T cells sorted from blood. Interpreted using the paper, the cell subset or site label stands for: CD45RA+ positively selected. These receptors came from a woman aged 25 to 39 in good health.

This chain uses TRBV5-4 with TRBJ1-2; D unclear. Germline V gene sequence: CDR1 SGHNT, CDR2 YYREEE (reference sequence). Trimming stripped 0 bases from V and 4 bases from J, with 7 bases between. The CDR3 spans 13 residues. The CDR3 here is CASSLERPYGYTF. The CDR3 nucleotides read TGTGCCAGCAGCTTGGAGCGGCCCTATGGCTACACCTTC.

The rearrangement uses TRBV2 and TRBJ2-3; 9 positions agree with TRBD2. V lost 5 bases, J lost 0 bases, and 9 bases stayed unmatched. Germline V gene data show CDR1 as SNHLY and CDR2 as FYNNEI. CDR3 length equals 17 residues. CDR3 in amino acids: CASSTVSSGASTDTQYF. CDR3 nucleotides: TGTGCCAGCAGTACCGTCTCTAGCGGGGCGAGCACAGATACGCAGTATTTT.

The DNA of the CDR3 is TGCGCCAGCAGCCAAGATCGGCTAGCGGGAGGGGACACGCAGTATTTT. It translates to CASSQDRLAGGDTQYF. This chain joins TRBV4-1 and TRBJ2-3; 12 bases are shared with TRBD2. The length of the CDR3 is 16 residues. V dropped 0 bases and J dropped 9; count of bases not matched to a gene: 7. The V gene's germline CDR1 is MGHRA and CDR2 YSYEKL.

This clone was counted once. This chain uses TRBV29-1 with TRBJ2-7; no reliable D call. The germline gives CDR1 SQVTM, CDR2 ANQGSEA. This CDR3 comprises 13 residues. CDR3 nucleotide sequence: TGCAATCCCAGAAGACTCCCTCCCTACGAGCAGTACTTC. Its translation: CNPRRLPPYEQYF.

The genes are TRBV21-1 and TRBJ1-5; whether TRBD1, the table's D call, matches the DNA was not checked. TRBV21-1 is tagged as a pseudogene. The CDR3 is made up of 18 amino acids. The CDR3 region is CASSKGPARTEDNQPQHF. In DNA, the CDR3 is TGTGCCAGCAGCAAAGGTCCAGCCCGGACAGAAGATAATCAGCCCCAGCATTTT.

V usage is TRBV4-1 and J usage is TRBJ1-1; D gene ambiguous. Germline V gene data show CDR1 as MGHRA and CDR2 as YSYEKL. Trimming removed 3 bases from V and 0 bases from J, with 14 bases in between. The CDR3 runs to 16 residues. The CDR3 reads CASSQFAVVMNTEAFF. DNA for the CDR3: TGCGCCAGCAGCCAGTTCGCGGTTGTGATGAACACTGAAGCTTTCTTT.

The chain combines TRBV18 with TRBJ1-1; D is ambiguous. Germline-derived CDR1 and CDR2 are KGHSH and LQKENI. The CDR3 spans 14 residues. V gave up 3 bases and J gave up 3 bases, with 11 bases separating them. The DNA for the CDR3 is TGTGCCAGCTCACCTACCATTGGCGACACTGAAGCTTTCTTT. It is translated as CASSPTIGDTEAFF. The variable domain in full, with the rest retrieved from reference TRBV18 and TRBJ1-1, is NAGVMQNPRHLVRRRGQEARLRCSPMKGHSHVYWYRQLPEEGLKFMVYLQKENIIDESGMPKERFSAEFPKEGPSILRIQQVVRGDSAAYFCASSPTIGDTEAFFGQGTRLTVV.

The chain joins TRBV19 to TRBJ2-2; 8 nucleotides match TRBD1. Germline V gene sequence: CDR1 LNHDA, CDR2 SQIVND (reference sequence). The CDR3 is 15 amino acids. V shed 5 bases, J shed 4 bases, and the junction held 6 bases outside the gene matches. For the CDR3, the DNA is TGTGCCAGTAGTTTAAGACAGGGGTCCACCGGGGAGCTGTTTTTT. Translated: CASSLRQGSTGELFF.

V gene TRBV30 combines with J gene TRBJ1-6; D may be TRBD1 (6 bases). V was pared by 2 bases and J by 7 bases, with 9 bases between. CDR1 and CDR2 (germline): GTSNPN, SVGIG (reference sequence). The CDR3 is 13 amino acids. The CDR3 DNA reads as TGTGCCTGGAGTACTACAGGGAATTCACCCCTCCACTTT. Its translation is CAWSTTGNSPLHF.

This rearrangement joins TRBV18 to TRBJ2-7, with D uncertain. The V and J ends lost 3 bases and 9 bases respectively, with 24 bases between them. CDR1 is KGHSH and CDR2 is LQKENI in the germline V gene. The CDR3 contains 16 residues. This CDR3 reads CASSPANSAPGLVQYF. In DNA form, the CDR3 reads TGTGCCAGCTCACCGGCAAACAGCGCCCCAGGTTTGGTGCAGTACTTC.

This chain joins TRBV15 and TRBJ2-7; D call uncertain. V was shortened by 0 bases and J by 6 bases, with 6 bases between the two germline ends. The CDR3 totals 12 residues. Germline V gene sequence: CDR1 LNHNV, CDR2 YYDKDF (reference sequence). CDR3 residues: CATSRDTPEQYF. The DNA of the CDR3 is TGTGCCACCAGCAGAGATACCCCCGAGCAGTACTTC.

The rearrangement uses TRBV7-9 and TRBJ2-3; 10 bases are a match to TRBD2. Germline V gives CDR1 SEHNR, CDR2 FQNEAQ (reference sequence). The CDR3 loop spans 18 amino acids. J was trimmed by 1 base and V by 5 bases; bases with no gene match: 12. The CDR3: CASSPWTSGRKGTDTQYF. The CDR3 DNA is TGTGCCAGCAGCCCCTGGACTAGCGGTCGCAAGGGCACAGATACGCAGTATTTT.

This CDR3 is CASRLARSGELFF. The CDR3 DNA follows: TGCGCCAGCAGGCTAGCTCGATCCGGGGAGCTGTTTTTT. V usage is TRBV10-2 and J usage is TRBJ2-2; possibly TRBD2 for D (5 bases). V dropped 6 bases and J dropped 6 bases, with 11 bases sitting between them. Germline V lookup: CDR1 WSHSY, CDR2 SAAADI. This CDR3 spans 13 amino acids.

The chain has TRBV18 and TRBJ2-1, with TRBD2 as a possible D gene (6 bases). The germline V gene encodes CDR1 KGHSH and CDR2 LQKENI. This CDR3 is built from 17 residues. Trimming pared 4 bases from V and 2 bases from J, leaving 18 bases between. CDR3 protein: CASSQSTGTGAYNEQFF. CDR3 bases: TGTGCCAGCTCACAATCAACAGGTACGGGAGCCTACAATGAGCAGTTCTTC.

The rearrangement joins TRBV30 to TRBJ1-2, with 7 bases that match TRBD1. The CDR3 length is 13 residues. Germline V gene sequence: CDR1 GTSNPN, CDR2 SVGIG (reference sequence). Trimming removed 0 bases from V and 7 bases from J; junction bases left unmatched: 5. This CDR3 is CAWSVRQGGGYTF. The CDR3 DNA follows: TGTGCCTGGAGTGTACGACAGGGAGGTGGCTACACCTTC. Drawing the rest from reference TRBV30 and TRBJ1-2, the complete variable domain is SQTIHQWPATLVQPVGSPLSLECTVEGTSNPNLYWYRQAAGRGLQLLFYSVGIGQISSEVPQNLSASRPQDRQFILSSKKLLLSDSGFYLCAWSVRQGGGYTFGSGTRLTVV.

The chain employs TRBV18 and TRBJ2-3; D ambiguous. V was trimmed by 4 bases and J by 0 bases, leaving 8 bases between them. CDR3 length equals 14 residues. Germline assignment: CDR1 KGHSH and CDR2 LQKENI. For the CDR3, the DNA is TGTGCCAGCTCACTCCGCACTAGCACAGATACGCAGTATTTT. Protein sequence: CASSLRTSTDTQYF. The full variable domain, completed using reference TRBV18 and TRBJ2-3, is NAGVMQNPRHLVRRRGQEARLRCSPMKGHSHVYWYRQLPEEGLKFMVYLQKENIIDESGMPKERFSAEFPKEGPSILRIQQVVRGDSAAYFCASSLRTSTDTQYFGPGTRLTVL.

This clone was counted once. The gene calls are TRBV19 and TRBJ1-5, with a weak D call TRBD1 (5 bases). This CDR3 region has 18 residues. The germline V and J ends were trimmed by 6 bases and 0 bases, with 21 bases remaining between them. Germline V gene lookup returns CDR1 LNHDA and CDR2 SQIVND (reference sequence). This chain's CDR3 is CASRISGQGRYSNQPQHF. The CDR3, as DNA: TGTGCCAGTAGGATATCCGGGCAGGGACGTTATAGCAATCAGCCCCAGCATTTT.

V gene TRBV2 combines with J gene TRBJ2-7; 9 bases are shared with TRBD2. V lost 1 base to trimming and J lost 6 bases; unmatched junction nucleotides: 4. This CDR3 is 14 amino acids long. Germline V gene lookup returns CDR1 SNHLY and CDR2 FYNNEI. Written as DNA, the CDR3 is TGTGCCAGCAGTGAAGTAGCGGGAGTGCCCGAGCAGTACTTC. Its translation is CASSEVAGVPEQYF.

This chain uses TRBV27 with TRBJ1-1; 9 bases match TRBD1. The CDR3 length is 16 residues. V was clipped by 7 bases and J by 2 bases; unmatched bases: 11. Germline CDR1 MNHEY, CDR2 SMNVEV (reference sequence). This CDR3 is CASKPGQGLFNTEAFF. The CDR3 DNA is TGTGCCAGCAAACCAGGACAGGGGCTCTTTAACACTGAAGCTTTCTTT.

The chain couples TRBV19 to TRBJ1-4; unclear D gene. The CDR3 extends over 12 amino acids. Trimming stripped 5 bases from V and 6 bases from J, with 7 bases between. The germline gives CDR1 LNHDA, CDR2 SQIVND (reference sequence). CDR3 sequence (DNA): TGTGCCAGTAGTTTGGGCTATGAAAAACTGTTTTTT. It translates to CASSLGYEKLFF. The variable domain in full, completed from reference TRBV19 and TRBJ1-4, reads DGGITQSPKYLFRKEGQNVTLSCEQNLNHDAMYWYRQDPGQGLRLIYYSQIVNDFQKGDIAEGYSVSREKKESFPLTVTSAQKNPTAFYLCASSLGYEKLFFGSGTQLSVL.

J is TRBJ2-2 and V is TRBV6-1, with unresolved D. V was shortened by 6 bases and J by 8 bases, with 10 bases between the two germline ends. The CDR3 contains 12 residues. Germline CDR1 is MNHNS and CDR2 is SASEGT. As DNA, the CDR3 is TGTGCCAGCAGACAGCTAGTAGGGGAGCTGTTTTTT. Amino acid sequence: CASRQLVGELFF.

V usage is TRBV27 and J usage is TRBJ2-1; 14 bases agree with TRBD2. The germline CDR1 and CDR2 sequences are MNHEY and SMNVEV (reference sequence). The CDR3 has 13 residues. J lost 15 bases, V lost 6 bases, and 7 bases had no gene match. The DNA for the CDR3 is TGTGCCAGCAGACCCGGGACTAGCGGGAGTCCGTTCTTC. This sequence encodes CASRPGTSGSPFF.